This T cell receptor beta chain was profiled in a study of blood T cell repertoires in COVID-19. The wider study: Some COVID-19 samples were acute and others convalescent; all came from the United States, Italy and Spain. From T cells, B-cell-depleted T cells, or PBMCs came the material, which was cDNA or gDNA.

This clone was observed a single time. The sample contains more than one DNA sequence encoding this CDR3. The ends lost 5 bases at V and 0 bases at J; junction bases unmatched: 3. Germline assignment: CDR1 SGHRS and CDR2 YFSETQ. The CDR3 length is 15 residues. As originally analysed: By means of reference gene primer amplification, nucleated cell counts were estimated. Assay: immunoSEQ multiplex PCR; the TCRdb copy retains only in-frame clones and omits some. That table is the source of V, J and clone size, and D and trimming were worked out from the DNA. The repertoire holds roughly 350,000 clones, with around 87% as singletons.

This clonotype originated in a woman in her twenties or thirties with COVID-19, enrolled during active disease. Sequenced input: peripheral blood. The chain carries TRBV5-1 and TRBJ2-7, with 12 bases identical to TRBD2. CDR3 nucleotide sequence: TGCGCCAGCAGTTCGACTAGCGGGAGCTCCTACGAGCAGTACTTC. Amino acids: CASSSTSGSSYEQYF.